The 6 T cell receptor beta chains presented below share a single source sample, sequenced in a study of blood T cell repertoires in COVID-19. Assay used: immunoSEQ multiplex PCR; TCRdb lists only in-frame clones, some missing. The table records 150,000 to 200,000 clones, 70% to 90% of them present only once. The specimen was peripheral blood. The receptors shown here come from a human donor in a cohort sampled during active COVID-19.

In its sample, this clone was seen once. This rearrangement joins TRBV6-5 to TRBJ2-7; D may be TRBD1 (7 bases). Germline CDR1 MNHEY, CDR2 SVGAGI. V was cut by 6 bases and J by 0 bases, with 15 bases left in between. This CDR3 is built from 15 residues. CDR3 sequence: CASREGQSSSYEQYF. CDR3 coding DNA: TGTGCCAGCAGGGAGGGACAGTCGAGCTCCTACGAGCAGTACTTC.

This CDR3 reads CAWTRTGNTEAFF. CDR3 coding DNA: TGTGCCTGGACCCGGACTGGGAACACTGAAGCTTTCTTT. V gene TRBV30 combines with J gene TRBJ1-1; D gene uncertain. V shed 4 bases and J shed 1 base, with 10 bases lying between them. The germline V gene encodes CDR1 GTSNPN and CDR2 SVGIG (reference sequence). This CDR3 contains 13 residues.

This clone was detected a few times. The chain is built from TRBV7-8 and TRBJ2-5; TRBD1 matches at 10 bases. Germline CDR1 and CDR2: SGHVS and FQNEAQ. The CDR3 covers 15 residues. The V gene end was trimmed by 6 bases and the J gene end by 3 bases; junction bases not matched to a gene: 7. CDR3 nucleotide sequence: TGTGCCAGCAGAGACAGGGGGCGGGAGGAAGAGACCCAGTACTTC. Encoded protein: CASRDRGREEETQYF. The variable domain in full, with the rest retrieved from reference TRBV7-8 and TRBJ2-5, is GAGVSQSPRYKVAKRGQDVALRCDPISGHVSLFWYQQALGQGPEFLTYFQNEAQLDKSGLPSDRFFAERPEGSVSTLKIQRTQQEDSAVYLCASRDRGREEETQYFGPGTRLLVL.

The chain is built from TRBV14 and TRBJ1-2; D is perhaps TRBD1 (6 bases). The V and J ends lost 4 bases and 2 bases respectively, with 11 bases between them. The CDR3 has 14 amino acids. The germline V gene encodes CDR1 SGHDN and CDR2 FVKESK. The chain's CDR3 is CASSPPGQNYGYTF. CDR3 bases: TGTGCCAGCAGCCCGCCCGGACAGAACTATGGCTACACCTTC.

The chain uses TRBV2 and TRBJ2-1, with D possibly being TRBD2 (6 bases). Trimming shortened V by 0 bases and J by 0 bases, and 9 bases separated the two germline ends. Germline V gene data show CDR1 as SNHLY and CDR2 as FYNNEI. The CDR3 runs to 16 residues. The CDR3, as DNA: TGTGCCAGCAGTGAAGCAGTCGGGAGCTCCTACAATGAGCAGTTCTTC. It translates to CASSEAVGSSYNEQFF. Drawing the rest from reference TRBV2 and TRBJ2-1, the complete variable domain is EPEVTQTPSHQVTQMGQEVILRCVPISNHLYFYWYRQILGQKVEFLVSFYNNEISEKSEIFDDQFSVERPDGSNFTLKIRSTKLEDSAMYFCASSEAVGSSYNEQFFGPGTRLTVL.

The chain links TRBV7-8 to TRBJ1-1, with D possibly TRBD1 on 6 matching bases. The CDR3 is made up of 14 amino acids. Germline CDR1 SGHVS, CDR2 FQNEAQ. Between the trimmed V and J ends, which lost 10 bases and 0 bases, there was a span of 15 bases. The chain's CDR3 is CATNRENMNTEAFF. DNA for the CDR3: TGTGCCACGAACAGGGAAAATATGAACACTGAAGCTTTCTTT.